The next 23 T cell receptor beta chains were all read from a single sample in a study of T cell changes during pregnancy in multiple sclerosis (dated by TCRdb to about 2019). The library was built by means of the immunoSEQ multiplex PCR assay. What TCRdb holds here is the immuneACCESS table cut down to in-frame rearrangements. Part of the clones is not present; checked against another copy, under half of the missing clones reflect an unresolved V gene, and the others are unexplained. A total of around 110,000 clones appear in this sample, roughly 90% of them only once. The ten largest clonotypes hold roughly 0.78% of the sample. The sequenced sample was peripheral blood, obtained in the third trimester of pregnancy. The receptors here all came from a female donor in good health, enrolled as a control in a pregnancy study.

This chain connects TRBV5-6 to TRBJ1-2, with D perhaps TRBD1 (5 bases). The CDR3 runs 18 residues. Trimming pared 3 bases from V and 2 bases from J, leaving 23 bases between. Germline assignment: CDR1 SGHDT and CDR2 YYEEEE. CDR3 bases: TGTGCCAGCAGCTCCCCCCCCGGGGGGAGCCCCACCAACTATGGCTACACCTTC. Translated, it gives CASSSPPGGSPTNYGYTF.

This clone was seen once. The rearrangement uses TRBV29-1 and TRBJ1-2, with TRBD1 matching over 8 bases. Germline V CDR1 and CDR2: SQVTM, ANQGSEA. With V trimmed by 8 bases and J by 4 bases, 15 bases remained unmatched. There are 15 residues in the CDR3. The CDR3 protein is CSSSGGSGGGYGYTF. CDR3 coding DNA: TGCAGCTCCTCAGGGGGCAGTGGAGGTGGCTATGGCTACACCTTC.

J is TRBJ1-3 and V is TRBV5-6; D might be TRBD1 (6 bases). Germline-derived CDR1 and CDR2 are SGHDT and YYEEEE. Deletions cut 3 bases from V and 0 bases from J, with 13 bases between. The CDR3 consists of 16 residues. The CDR3 region has the DNA TGTGCCAGCAGCTCCGACAGGTCCAGCTCTGGAAACACCATATATTTT. The encoded protein is CASSSDRSSSGNTIYF. Drawing the rest from reference TRBV5-6 and TRBJ1-3, the complete variable domain is DAGVTQSPTHLIKTRGQQVTLRCSPKSGHDTVSWYQQALGQGPQFIFQYYEEEERQRGNFPDRFSGHQFPNYSSELNVNALLLGDSALYLCASSSDRSSSGNTIYFGEGSWLTVV.

This rearrangement joins TRBV5-5 to TRBJ1-6; 11 bases match TRBD1. The CDR3 covers 20 residues. Germline V gene sequence: CDR1 SGHKS, CDR2 YYEKEE (reference sequence). With 4 bases clipped from V and 1 base from J, the junction kept 13 bases outside the gene matches. The CDR3 nucleotides are TGTGCCAGCAGCCGGGACAGGGGGAACCCGAGGACGTCCTATAATTCACCCCTCCACTTT. The encoded protein is CASSRDRGNPRTSYNSPLHF.

The chain has TRBV9 and TRBJ2-3, with 10 bases identical to TRBD2. The trim removed 4 bases at V and 4 bases at J, leaving 9 bases unmatched. This CDR3 is built from 16 residues. Germline V gives CDR1 SGDLS, CDR2 YYNGEE. The CDR3 DNA follows: TGTGCCAGCAGCCCAGGGGCTAGCGGGGGAGCAGATACGCAGTATTTT. Amino acids: CASSPGASGGADTQYF.

V usage is TRBV7-8 and J usage is TRBJ2-5, with D possibly TRBD1 on 5 matching bases. V dropped 1 base and J dropped 4 bases, with 10 bases sitting between them. Looked up from germline, CDR1 is SGHVS and CDR2 is FQNEAQ. This CDR3 has 14 residues. The CDR3 DNA sequence: TGTGCCAGCAGCTTAGATCTGGGGCGAGAGACCCAGTACTTC. Amino acid sequence: CASSLDLGRETQYF.

The V and J genes are TRBV7-3 and TRBJ1-1, with 9 bases fitting TRBD1. Trimming at V came to 5 bases and at J to 1 base, leaving 2 bases not matched to a gene. Germline-derived CDR1 and CDR2 are SGHTA and FQGTGA. The CDR3 totals 14 residues. The CDR3 nucleotides read TGTGCCAGCAGCAGGACAGGGGCGAACACTGAAGCTTTCTTT. Residues: CASSRTGANTEAFF.

The V and J genes are TRBV6-6 and TRBJ1-5; D might be TRBD1 (5 bases). Germline values: CDR1 MNHNY, CDR2 SVGAGI (reference sequence). V shed 10 bases and J shed 6 bases, with 10 bases lying between them. This CDR3 comprises 11 residues. In DNA, the CDR3 is TGTGCCACGCGGGGGAGTCAGCCCCAGCATTTT. Translating it yields CATRGSQPQHF.

The chain employs TRBV7-9 and TRBJ2-4, with D tentatively TRBD1 (6 bases). This CDR3 is built from 14 residues. Germline-derived CDR1 and CDR2 are SEHNR and FQNEAQ (reference sequence). V lost 1 base, J lost 8 bases, and 12 bases lay in between. The CDR3 loop is CASSLGNRADIQYF. The CDR3 DNA reads TGTGCCAGCAGCTTAGGTAACAGGGCTGACATTCAGTACTTC.

The CDR3 nucleotides are TGTGCCAGCAGTCTGGCTAGCGGGGGTAAGGCAGATACGCAGTATTTT. Its translation: CASSLASGGKADTQYF. This chain joins TRBV27 and TRBJ2-3, with 10 positions matching TRBD2. V lost 5 bases and J lost 4; bases outside the gene matches: 9. This CDR3 region has 16 residues. The germline V gene encodes CDR1 MNHEY and CDR2 SMNVEV (reference sequence).

The chain carries TRBV6-6 and TRBJ2-7; D may be TRBD2 (6 bases). Germline CDR1 is MNHNY and CDR2 is SVGAGI (reference sequence). Trimming shortened V by 8 bases and J by 5 bases, and 16 bases separated the two germline ends. The CDR3 consists of 13 residues. The CDR3 nucleotides are TGTGCCAGCGGATTACTAGCATCTGACGAGCAGTACTTC. Translated, it gives CASGLLASDEQYF.

V is TRBV10-3 and J is TRBJ2-7; D is perhaps TRBD1 (5 bases). The germline V and J ends were trimmed by 3 bases and 3 bases, with 12 bases remaining between them. The length of the CDR3 is 14 residues. In germline, CDR1 is ENHRY, CDR2 SYGVKD. The chain's CDR3 is CAISDDRTYYEQYF. DNA of the CDR3: TGTGCCATCAGTGATGACAGAACCTACTACGAGCAGTACTTC.

CDR3 DNA sequence: TGTGCCAGCAGTTTAGACAGCCGCTATGGCTACACCTTC. Encoded protein: CASSLDSRYGYTF. This chain joins TRBV27 and TRBJ1-2, with D maybe TRBD1 (5 bases). This CDR3 has 13 amino acids. Germline CDR1 is MNHEY and CDR2 is SMNVEV (reference sequence). Trimming cost V 2 bases and J 4 bases, with 8 bases left between them.

This clone was counted only a few times. The V and J genes are TRBV7-9 and TRBJ1-1, with D perhaps TRBD1 (6 bases). Germline loops: CDR1 SEHNR, CDR2 FQNEAQ (reference sequence). This CDR3 spans 14 amino acids. V was shortened by 3 bases and J by 0 bases, with 8 bases between the two germline ends. CDR3 nucleotide sequence: TGTGCCAGCAGCTTCCAGGGGCTGAACACTGAAGCTTTCTTT. This translates into CASSFQGLNTEAFF.

The chain combines TRBV6-6 with TRBJ1-1; D is unclear. The V gene's germline CDR1 is MNHNY and CDR2 SVGAGI (reference sequence). The CDR3 is 13 amino acids. V lost 0 bases, J lost 3 bases, and 5 bases lay in between. CDR3 nucleotide sequence: TGTGCCAGCAGTTACTCCAGGTACACTGAAGCTTTCTTT. It specifies CASSYSRYTEAFF.

V gene TRBV15 combines with J gene TRBJ1-1; D gene uncertain. The germline CDR1 and CDR2 sequences are LNHNV and YYDKDF (reference sequence). CDR3 length equals 16 residues. V shed 1 base and J shed 1 base, with 13 bases lying between them. As DNA, the CDR3 is TGTGCCACCAGCAGAGGAATTGGGGAGAGGAACACTGAAGCTTTCTTT. It translates to CATSRGIGERNTEAFF. Filled out from reference TRBV15 and TRBJ1-1, the complete variable domain reads DAMVIQNPRYQVTQFGKPVTLSCSQTLNHNVMYWYQQKSSQAPKLLFHYYDKDFNNEADTPDNFQSRRPNTSFCFLDIRSPGLGDTAMYLCATSRGIGERNTEAFFGQGTRLTVV.

The CDR3 loop reads CASSYLGGFNSPLHF. CDR3 nucleotides: TGTGCCAGCAGTTACTTAGGAGGATTCAATTCACCCCTCCACTTT. This sequence joins TRBV6-5 and TRBJ1-6; no reliable D call. Between the trimmed V and J ends, which lost 1 base and 7 bases, there was a span of 11 bases. Germline CDR1 reads MNHEY; CDR2 reads SVGAGI. The CDR3 has 15 amino acids.

The V and J genes are TRBV10-3 and TRBJ1-1; 7 positions agree with TRBD1. The V gene's germline CDR1 is ENHRY and CDR2 SYGVKD. V trimming: 4 bases; J trimming: 6 bases; junction bases outside the gene matches: 8. The CDR3 has 14 amino acids. As DNA, the CDR3 is TGTGCCATCAGTGGTAATGACAGGGATGCTGAAGCTTTCTTT. Residues: CAISGNDRDAEAFF.

The V and J genes are TRBV30 and TRBJ1-1; D possibly corresponds to TRBD1 (6 bases). CDR1 is GTSNPN and CDR2 is SVGIG in the germline V gene (reference sequence). The CDR3 extends over 13 amino acids. V was trimmed by 3 bases and J by 10 bases, leaving 18 bases between them. The CDR3 bases are TGTGCCTGGAGGACCGCGGGGGCCCCCTCAGCTTTCTTT. Protein product: CAWRTAGAPSAFF.

The chain joins TRBV21-1 to TRBJ1-6; the table's D call, TRBD1, has no DNA check behind it. TRBV21-1 is listed as a pseudogene. This CDR3 has 19 amino acids. CDR3 DNA: TGTGCCAGCAGCAAGGACAGCCTATTGCCCATAATATATAATTCACCCCTCCACTTT. It translates to CASSKDSLLPIIYNSPLHF.

The V and J genes are TRBV5-4 and TRBJ1-3, with 10 bases lining up with TRBD1. CDR1 and CDR2 (germline): SGHNT, YYREEE (reference sequence). Trimming took 7 bases from V and 4 from J; bases not matched to a gene: 2. This CDR3 comprises 13 residues. The DNA of the CDR3 is TGTGCCAGCCGACAGGGGGCCGGAAACACCATATATTTT. Protein product: CASRQGAGNTIYF.

A single count supports this clone. V and J are TRBV5-1 and TRBJ1-1, with TRBD1 matching over 8 bases. This CDR3 has 16 amino acids. CDR1 is SGHRS, CDR2 YFSETQ, per germline. The V and J ends lost 0 bases and 2 bases, in that order; junction bases with no gene match: 6. CDR3 region: CASSLGPGTGNTEAFF. For the CDR3, the DNA is TGCGCCAGCAGCTTGGGCCCCGGGACAGGTAACACTGAAGCTTTCTTT.

The chain uses TRBV30 and TRBJ2-7, with D tentatively TRBD1 (6 bases). Germline V gene lookup returns CDR1 GTSNPN and CDR2 SVGIG (reference sequence). Trimming removed 7 bases from V and 3 bases from J, with 13 bases in between. The CDR3 length is 12 residues. The CDR3 DNA sequence: TGTGCCTCGGCCCCGGACAGCTACGAGCAGTACTTC. This translates into CASAPDSYEQYF.